Here is one T cell receptor (beta chain) with its context. Patients all relapsed after autologous stem cell transplantation, and there was variation in brentuximab vedotin exposure. The record originates from a study of PD-1 blockade in classical Hodgkin lymphoma. The data were produced by immunoSEQ multiplex PCR, yet TCRdb's version contains in-frame clones alone and is incomplete. The top ten clones hold 6.5% to 8% of a sample with nearly 25,000 clones, 60% to 80% of them seen once. CDR3 length: 15 amino acids. The V end lost 1 base, the J end lost 10 bases, and 17 bases lay between the germline ends. Germline V lookup: CDR1 SGHAT, CDR2 FQNNGV.

Source: peripheral blood mononuclear cells (PBMCs), taken at baseline. The J gene is TRBJ2-1, the V gene TRBV11-2; D possibly corresponds to TRBD2 (6 bases). The TCR comes from a human donor with classical Hodgkin lymphoma. As DNA, the CDR3 is TGTGCCAGCAGCTTAGTGGGGGGACTGCGCCAAGAGCAGTTCTTC. As protein: CASSLVGGLRQEQFF.